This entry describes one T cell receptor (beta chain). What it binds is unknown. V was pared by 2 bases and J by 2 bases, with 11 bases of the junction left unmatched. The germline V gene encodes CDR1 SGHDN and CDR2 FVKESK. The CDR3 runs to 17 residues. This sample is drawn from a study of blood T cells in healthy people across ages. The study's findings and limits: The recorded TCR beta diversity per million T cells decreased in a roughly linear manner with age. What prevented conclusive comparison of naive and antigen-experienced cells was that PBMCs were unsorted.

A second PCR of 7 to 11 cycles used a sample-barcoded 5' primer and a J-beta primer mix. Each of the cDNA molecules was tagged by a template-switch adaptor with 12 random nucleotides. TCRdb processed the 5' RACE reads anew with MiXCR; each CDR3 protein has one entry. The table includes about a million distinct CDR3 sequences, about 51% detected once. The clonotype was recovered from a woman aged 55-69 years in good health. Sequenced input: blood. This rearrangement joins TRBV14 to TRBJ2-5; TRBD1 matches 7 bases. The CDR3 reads CASSQNTRTGRQETQYF. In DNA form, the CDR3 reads TGTGCCAGCAGCCAAAACACTCGGACAGGCCGACAAGAGACCCAGTACTTC.